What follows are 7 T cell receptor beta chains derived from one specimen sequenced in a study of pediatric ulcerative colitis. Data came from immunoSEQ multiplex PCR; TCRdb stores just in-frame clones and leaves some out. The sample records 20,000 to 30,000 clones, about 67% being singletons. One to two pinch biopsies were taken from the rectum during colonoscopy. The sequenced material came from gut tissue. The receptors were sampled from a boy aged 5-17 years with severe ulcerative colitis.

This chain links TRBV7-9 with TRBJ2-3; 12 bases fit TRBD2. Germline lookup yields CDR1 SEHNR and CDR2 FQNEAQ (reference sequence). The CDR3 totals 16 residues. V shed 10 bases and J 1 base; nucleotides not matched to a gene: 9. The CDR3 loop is CATQPGLAGRTDTQYF. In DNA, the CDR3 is TGTGCCACCCAACCCGGACTAGCGGGGCGCACAGATACGCAGTATTTT.

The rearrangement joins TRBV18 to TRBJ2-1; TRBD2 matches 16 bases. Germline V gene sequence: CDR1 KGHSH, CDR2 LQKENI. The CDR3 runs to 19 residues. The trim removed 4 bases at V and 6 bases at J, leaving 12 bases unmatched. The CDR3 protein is CASSRRIGTSGRAGNEQFF. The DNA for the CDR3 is TGTGCCAGCTCACGACGCATCGGGACTAGCGGGAGGGCCGGCAATGAGCAGTTCTTC.

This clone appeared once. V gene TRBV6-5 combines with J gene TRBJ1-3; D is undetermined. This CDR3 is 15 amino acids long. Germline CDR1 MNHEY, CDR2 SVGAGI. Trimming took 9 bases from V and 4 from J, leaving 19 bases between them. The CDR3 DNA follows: TGTGCCAGTGGACGGGCCGAAACGTCCGGAAACACCATATATTTT. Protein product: CASGRAETSGNTIYF.

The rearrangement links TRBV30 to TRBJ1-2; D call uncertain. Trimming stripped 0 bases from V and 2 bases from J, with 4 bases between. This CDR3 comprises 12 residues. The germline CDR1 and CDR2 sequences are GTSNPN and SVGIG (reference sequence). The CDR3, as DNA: TGTGCCTGGAGTGTACTCAACTATGGCTACACCTTC. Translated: CAWSVLNYGYTF. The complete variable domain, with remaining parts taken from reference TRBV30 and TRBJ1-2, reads SQTIHQWPATLVQPVGSPLSLECTVEGTSNPNLYWYRQAAGRGLQLLFYSVGIGQISSEVPQNLSASRPQDRQFILSSKKLLLSDSGFYLCAWSVLNYGYTFGSGTRLTVV.

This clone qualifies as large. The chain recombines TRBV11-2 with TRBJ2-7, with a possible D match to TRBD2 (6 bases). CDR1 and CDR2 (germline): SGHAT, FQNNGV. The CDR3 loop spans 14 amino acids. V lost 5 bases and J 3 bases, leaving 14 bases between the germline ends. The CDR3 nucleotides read TGTGCCAGCAGCCTCCGGTGGGGGGACTACGAGCAGTACTTC. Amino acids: CASSLRWGDYEQYF.

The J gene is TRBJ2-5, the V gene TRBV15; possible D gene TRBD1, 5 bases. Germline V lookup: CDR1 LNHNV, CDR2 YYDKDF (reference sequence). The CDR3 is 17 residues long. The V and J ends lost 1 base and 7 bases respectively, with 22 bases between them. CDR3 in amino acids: CATSRGTLGALDGTQYF. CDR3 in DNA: TGTGCCACCAGCAGAGGCACCTTAGGGGCCCTTGACGGGACCCAGTACTTC.

The DNA of the CDR3 is TGTGCAAGTCGCTTTATAGGACCCCTGAGGACTAGTGGTGACTACGAGCAGTACTTC. Its protein is CASRFIGPLRTSGDYEQYF. The chain joins TRBV12-2 to TRBJ2-5; the table's D call of TRBD2 was not tested on the DNA. The J call is in doubt because the DNA end fits TRBJ2-7 better. TRBV12-2 is described as a pseudogene. The CDR3 has 19 amino acids.